Below are 4 T cell receptor beta chains sequenced from a single sample in a study of vaccination effects on CD4 cells after COVID-19. Antigen-specific CD4+ T cells were first expanded with viral peptide pools by the ViraFEST assay and only then sequenced. Isolation of CD4+ T cells took place after approximately ten days of culture. This person's SARS-CoV-2 infection, confirmed by PCR, occurred between March and December 2020. The protocol was immunoSEQ multiplex PCR, while the TCRdb copy is restricted to in-frame clones and leaves out a portion. The sample comprises around 53,000 clones, under 80% of which are singletons, and 4.5% to 7% rests with the top ten. The antigens of these receptors remain unknown. Sequenced material: CD4+ T cells from PBMCs cultured with HIV peptides, taken before COVID-19 vaccination. The sample's subset: HIV-1 Nef peptide pool negative control/reference culture. The receptors were gathered from a human donor who had a prior SARS-CoV-2 infection.

The chain employs TRBV5-6 and TRBJ2-4; no firm D call. The V and J ends lost 4 bases and 7 bases respectively, with 18 bases between them. Germline V gives CDR1 SGHDT, CDR2 YYEEEE. The CDR3 has 15 residues. CDR3 sequence: CASSLPLEGGNIQYF. In nucleotides, the CDR3 is TGTGCCAGCAGCCTCCCCTTGGAAGGTGGGAACATTCAGTACTTC. The variable domain in full, with the rest retrieved from reference TRBV5-6 and TRBJ2-4, is DAGVTQSPTHLIKTRGQQVTLRCSPKSGHDTVSWYQQALGQGPQFIFQYYEEEERQRGNFPDRFSGHQFPNYSSELNVNALLLGDSALYLCASSLPLEGGNIQYFGAGTRLSVL.

The count of this clone is one. The chain carries TRBV4-3 and TRBJ2-3; possible D gene TRBD1, 5 bases. Germline loops: CDR1 LGHNA, CDR2 YSLEER. The V and J ends lost 4 bases and 0 bases respectively, with 8 bases between them. CDR3 length: 14 residues. The CDR3 loop reads CASSLRQSTDTQYF. The DNA of the CDR3 is TGCGCCAGCAGCCTACGACAGAGCACAGATACGCAGTATTTT.

CDR3 sequence: CASSLPGAGPAFF. The CDR3 coding sequence is TGTGCCAGCAGCCTCCCGGGGGCTGGCCCGGCGTTCTTC. V and J are TRBV11-3 and TRBJ2-1, with D perhaps TRBD1 or TRBD2 (6 bases each). Trimming stripped 5 bases from V and 15 bases from J, with 20 bases between. Germline assignment: CDR1 SGHNT and CDR2 YENEEA. CDR3 length: 13 residues.

The chain couples TRBV15 to TRBJ2-1; D not certain. Trimming pared 3 bases from V and 13 bases from J, leaving 16 bases between. This CDR3 spans 13 amino acids. CDR1 is LNHNV, CDR2 YYDKDF, per germline (reference sequence). As DNA, the CDR3 is TGTGCCACCAGCAGCGGCGATGCCGGCCTACAGTTCTTC. Translated: CATSSGDAGLQFF.